Shown below are 26 T cell receptor beta chains from a single sample sequenced in a study of neurological immune-mediated disorders. Sample time point: longitudinal time-point 2. TCRdb re-called the 5' RACE reads through MiXCR, storing one row per CDR3 protein. Of fewer than 40,000 distinct CDR3 sequences listed, about an eighth are singletons. The sample consisted of PBMCs. The source of these receptors is a woman in her thirties or forties in good health.

This clonotype came up many times. The chain has TRBV5-6 and TRBJ2-2; TRBD2 agrees at 8 bases. CDR1 SGHDT and CDR2 YYEEEE come from the germline V gene. J lost 4 bases, V lost 3 bases, and 8 bases had no gene match. The CDR3 has 16 amino acids. CDR3 loop: CASSSLPGGGTGELFF. CDR3 nucleotide sequence: TGTGCCAGCAGCTCCCTGCCGGGGGGGGGCACCGGGGAGCTGTTTTTT.

This clonotype came up many times. V usage is TRBV4-3 and J usage is TRBJ2-6; D uncertain. The germline V gene has CDR1 LGHNA and CDR2 YSLEER. V lost 0 bases and J lost 5, with 8 bases in between. CDR3 size: 15 residues. The CDR3 region is CASSQDKARANVLTF. As DNA, the CDR3 is TGCGCCAGCAGCCAAGATAAGGCGCGGGCCAACGTCCTGACTTTC.

This clonotype came up many times. V usage is TRBV6-6 and J usage is TRBJ2-1, with 10 bases fitting TRBD1. V shed 1 base and J 6 bases; nucleotides not matched to a gene: 3. The length of the CDR3 is 15 residues. Germline CDR1 MNHNY, CDR2 SVGAGI (reference sequence). The DNA of the CDR3 is TGTGCCAGCAGTTACTTCGGACAGGGGGGCAATGAGCAGTTCTTC. Amino acids: CASSYFGQGGNEQFF.

In its sample, this clonotype was seen a few times. V and J are TRBV9 and TRBJ2-3, with TRBD2 identical over 12 bases. The CDR3 runs 17 residues. V gave up 4 bases and J gave up 6 bases; unmatched junction bases: 12. In germline, CDR1 is SGDLS, CDR2 YYNGEE. The CDR3 coding sequence is TGTGCCAGCAGCCCGCGGACTAGCGGGACCTCAGGGGATACGCAGTATTTT. Protein sequence: CASSPRTSGTSGDTQYF.

This clonotype appeared many times. One junction end disagrees with the germline gene, perhaps due to a read error. The CDR3, as DNA: TGTGCTAGCAGCTTTAACGAGAACACTGAAGCTTTCTTT. This sequence encodes CASSFNENTEAFF. The chain is built from TRBV7-7 and TRBJ1-1; D is ambiguous. CDR3 size: 13 residues. Germline CDR1 and CDR2: SSHAT and FNYEAQ (reference sequence). The full variable domain, in which reference TRBV7-7 and TRBJ1-1 provide the parts outside the CDR3, is GAGVSQSPRYKVTKRGQDVTLRCDPISSHATLYWYQQALGQGPEFLTYFNYEAQPDKSGLPSDRFSAERPEGSISTLTIQRTEQRDSAMYRCASSFNENTEAFFGQGTRLTVV.

The table lists this clonotype with many counts. This sequence joins TRBV7-8 and TRBJ1-1, with a weak D call TRBD1 (6 bases). Germline V gene data show CDR1 as SGHVS and CDR2 as FQNEAQ. This CDR3 is built from 14 residues. Deletions cut 5 bases from V and 4 bases from J, with 14 bases between. The DNA of the CDR3 is TGTGCCAGCAGCCCTGCGGGGGGGCCCACTGAAGCTTTCTTT. Protein sequence: CASSPAGGPTEAFF. Based on the CDR3 plus reference TRBV7-8 and TRBJ1-1, the full variable domain is GAGVSQSPRYKVAKRGQDVALRCDPISGHVSLFWYQQALGQGPEFLTYFQNEAQLDKSGLPSDRFFAERPEGSVSTLKIQRTQQEDSAVYLCASSPAGGPTEAFFGQGTRLTVV.

This clonotype has a count of ten or more. This chain connects TRBV20-1 to TRBJ2-2; D is undetermined. Germline CDR1 and CDR2: DFQATT and SNEGSKA (reference sequence). V lost 1 base and J lost 0, with 9 bases in between. The CDR3 extends over 15 amino acids. The CDR3 sequence is CSARGPGSNTGELFF. The CDR3 nucleotides read TGCAGTGCTAGAGGCCCCGGGTCGAACACCGGGGAGCTGTTTTTT.

This clonotype was counted between two and nine times. The chain uses TRBV29-1 and TRBJ2-5; possibly TRBD1 or TRBD2 for D (5 bases each). Trimming took 6 bases from V and 2 from J, leaving 16 bases between them. Germline V gene data show CDR1 as SQVTM and CDR2 as ANQGSEA. There are 14 residues in the CDR3. The CDR3: CSVRPRQRQETQYF. CDR3 in DNA: TGCAGCGTCCGGCCCCGACAGCGGCAAGAGACCCAGTACTTC.

A single count supports this clonotype. A read error may explain this, as a much larger clone is one base away. The V gene is TRBV5-1, the J gene TRBJ2-7; D is possibly TRBD1 or TRBD2 (5 bases each). This CDR3 is 14 amino acids long. Germline CDR1 is SGHRS and CDR2 is YFSETQ. In DNA, the CDR3 is TGCGCCAACAGCTTGTCTGGGGGTAGGGACGAGCAGTACTTC. The encoded protein is CANSLSGGRDEQYF.

Regarding this clonotype: At one end the junction does not follow the germline gene, possibly because of a read error. CDR3 region: CASSLGGKSNYGYIF. The CDR3 nucleotides are TGTGCCAGCAGCTTAGGTGGGAAGAGCAACTATGGCTACATCTTC. The chain recombines TRBV7-2 with TRBJ1-2, with D unclear. The CDR3 length is 15 residues. Germline CDR1 is SGHTA and CDR2 is FQGNSA.

The table lists this clonotype with many counts. This sequence joins TRBV7-9 and TRBJ1-1; D might be TRBD1 (5 bases). Trimming took off 6 bases at V and 8 bases at J, with 19 bases between the two ends. In germline, CDR1 is SEHNR, CDR2 FQNEAQ (reference sequence). CDR3 length: 14 residues. The CDR3 loop reads CASRAYGASPEAFF. DNA of the CDR3: TGTGCCAGCAGAGCTTATGGGGCAAGCCCCGAAGCTTTCTTT. Combining the CDR3 with reference TRBV7-9 and TRBJ1-1 gives the whole variable domain DTGVSQNPRHKITKRGQNVTFRCDPISEHNRLYWYRQTLGQGPEFLTYFQNEAQLEKSRLLSDRFSAERPKGSFSTLEIQRTEQGDSAMYLCASRAYGASPEAFFGQGTRLTVV.

This clonotype occurred many times. The J gene is TRBJ1-1, the V gene TRBV29-1, with D possibly TRBD1 on 5 matching bases. CDR3 length: 13 amino acids. V lost 8 bases, J lost 1 base, and 14 bases lay in between. From germline, CDR1 is SQVTM and CDR2 ANQGSEA. For the CDR3, the DNA is TGCAGCTTTCGGGACGGGAGGAACACTGAAGCTTTCTTT. The encoded protein is CSFRDGRNTEAFF.

This clonotype was seen ten or more times. The chain employs TRBV5-6 and TRBJ1-5; D is perhaps TRBD1 (6 bases). V was trimmed by 4 bases and J by 7 bases, leaving 21 bases between them. Germline-derived CDR1 and CDR2 are SGHDT and YYEEEE. This CDR3 is built from 16 residues. CDR3 bases: TGTGCCAGCAGCCGTGCTAGGGGGGCAAAAATCCAGCCCCAGCATTTT. Protein: CASSRARGAKIQPQHF. The full variable domain, completed using reference TRBV5-6 and TRBJ1-5, is DAGVTQSPTHLIKTRGQQVTLRCSPKSGHDTVSWYQQALGQGPQFIFQYYEEEERQRGNFPDRFSGHQFPNYSSELNVNALLLGDSALYLCASSRARGAKIQPQHFGDGTRLSIL.

At least ten counts were recorded for this clonotype. This sequence joins TRBV6-5 and TRBJ2-1; 7 positions agree with TRBD2. The CDR3 runs to 15 residues. Trimming at V came to 6 bases and at J to 3 bases, leaving 8 bases not matched to a gene. The germline CDR1 and CDR2 sequences are MNHEY and SVGAGI. The CDR3 bases are TGTGCCAGCAGGCCGCTAGCGGTGGTCTACAATGAGCAGTTCTTC. Translated: CASRPLAVVYNEQFF.

The table lists this clonotype with many counts. The chain uses TRBV5-1 and TRBJ2-6; D gene uncertain. The CDR3 length is 15 residues. Germline V CDR1 and CDR2: SGHRS, YFSETQ. Trimming left V 4 bases short and J 0 bases short, with 8 bases between. This CDR3 reads CASSLGPSGANVLTF. Written as DNA, the CDR3 is TGCGCCAGCAGCCTAGGGCCCTCTGGGGCCAACGTCCTGACTTTC.

This clonotype showed up many times. The chain couples TRBV6-1 to TRBJ1-6; D remains ambiguous. The CDR3 has 12 amino acids. CDR1 MNHNS and CDR2 SASEGT come from the germline V gene. Trimming stripped 8 bases from V and 7 bases from J, with 9 bases between. CDR3 coding DNA: TGTGCCAGCGAGGGCGTCAATTCACCCCTCCACTTT. Translation: CASEGVNSPLHF.

The V gene is TRBV6-5, the J gene TRBJ2-2; weak D call: TRBD2 (5 bases). Trimming cost V 0 bases and J 4 bases, with 12 bases left between them. In germline, CDR1 is MNHEY, CDR2 SVGAGI. The CDR3 contains 16 residues. This chain's CDR3 is CASSYSWRVITGELFF. The CDR3 bases are TGTGCCAGCAGTTACTCCTGGCGGGTCATCACCGGGGAGCTGTTTTTT.

This clonotype came up many times. This chain connects TRBV7-2 to TRBJ2-5; the match to TRBD2 covers 12 bases. V shed 5 bases, J shed 1 base, and the junction held 5 bases outside the gene matches. Germline V gives CDR1 SGHTA, CDR2 FQGNSA. The CDR3 sequence is 16 residues long. CDR3 nucleotide sequence: TGTGCCAGCAGCATTTCTAGCGGGGGGGCCCAAGAGACCCAGTACTTC. Amino acid sequence: CASSISSGGAQETQYF.

This clonotype showed up many times. V is TRBV5-1 and J is TRBJ1-1; a weak D match, TRBD1 (5 bases). V lost 5 bases and J lost 0, with 14 bases in between. Germline-derived CDR1 and CDR2 are SGHRS and YFSETQ. The length of the CDR3 is 15 residues. The DNA of the CDR3 is TGCGCCAGCAGTATGTCAGGGATCCTGAACACTGAAGCTTTCTTT. Translation gives CASSMSGILNTEAFF.

At least ten counts were recorded for this clonotype. The chain couples TRBV20-1 to TRBJ2-5, with a tentative D call TRBD1 (5 bases). V lost 4 bases and J lost 5, with 20 bases in between. The CDR3 is made up of 15 amino acids. CDR1 DFQATT and CDR2 SNEGSKA come from the germline V gene (reference sequence). CDR3 protein: CSATPLDTWAETQYF. The CDR3 nucleotides read TGCAGTGCTACACCCTTGGACACTTGGGCGGAGACCCAGTACTTC.

This clonotype was picked up a small number of times. This chain links TRBV5-1 with TRBJ1-1, with D maybe TRBD1 (6 bases). The V gene lost 4 bases and the J gene lost 7 bases, with 14 bases spanning the gap. CDR3 length equals 13 residues. The V gene's germline CDR1 is SGHRS and CDR2 YFSETQ. CDR3 coding DNA: TGCGCCAGCAGCGAGGGGGTAGATGGTGAAGCTTTCTTT. This codes for CASSEGVDGEAFF.

At least ten counts were recorded for this clonotype. The genes are TRBV29-1 and TRBJ2-7; 7 bases are shared with TRBD2. The CDR3 totals 13 residues. Germline values: CDR1 SQVTM, CDR2 ANQGSEA. Trimming took 4 bases from V and 7 from J; bases not matched to a gene: 10. The chain's CDR3 is CSVVGGRGGEQYF. CDR3 bases: TGCAGCGTTGTTGGGGGGAGGGGTGGAGAGCAGTACTTC.

This clonotype was observed many times. V usage is TRBV7-2 and J usage is TRBJ1-5, with 8 bases matching TRBD1. CDR3 length: 17 residues. Unmatched junction bases numbered 9, after V lost 5 bases and J lost 0 bases. CDR1 SGHTA and CDR2 FQGNSA come from the germline V gene. The CDR3 nucleotides are TGTGCCAGCAGCCGGCGAGGGGACAGGTATAGCAATCAGCCCCAGCATTTT. This encodes CASSRRGDRYSNQPQHF.

This clonotype has at least ten counts. This chain connects TRBV9 to TRBJ1-6; D perhaps matches TRBD1 (6 bases). The CDR3 consists of 14 residues. V was clipped by 4 bases and J by 6 bases, with 11 bases between them. Germline V CDR1 and CDR2: SGDLS, YYNGEE. The CDR3 region is CASSSGDTNSPLHF. The CDR3 DNA is TGTGCCAGCAGCTCTGGGGACACTAATTCACCCCTCCACTTT.

This chain connects TRBV30 to TRBJ1-2; no firm D call. The CDR3 has 10 residues. From germline, CDR1 is GTSNPN and CDR2 SVGIG (reference sequence). Trimming took off 5 bases at V and 4 bases at J, with 5 bases between the two ends. CDR3 residues: CAWGRYGYTF. In DNA, the CDR3 is TGTGCCTGGGGACGCTATGGCTACACCTTC.

The table lists this clonotype with many counts. The chain joins TRBV20-1 to TRBJ1-1; 7 positions agree with TRBD1. CDR1 is DFQATT and CDR2 is SNEGSKA in the germline V gene (reference sequence). The CDR3 covers 15 residues. Trimming took 6 bases from V and 0 from J; bases not matched to a gene: 10. Here the CDR3 reads CSARPGGAMNTEAFF. The CDR3 DNA is TGCAGTGCCAGACCAGGGGGTGCGATGAACACTGAAGCTTTCTTT.